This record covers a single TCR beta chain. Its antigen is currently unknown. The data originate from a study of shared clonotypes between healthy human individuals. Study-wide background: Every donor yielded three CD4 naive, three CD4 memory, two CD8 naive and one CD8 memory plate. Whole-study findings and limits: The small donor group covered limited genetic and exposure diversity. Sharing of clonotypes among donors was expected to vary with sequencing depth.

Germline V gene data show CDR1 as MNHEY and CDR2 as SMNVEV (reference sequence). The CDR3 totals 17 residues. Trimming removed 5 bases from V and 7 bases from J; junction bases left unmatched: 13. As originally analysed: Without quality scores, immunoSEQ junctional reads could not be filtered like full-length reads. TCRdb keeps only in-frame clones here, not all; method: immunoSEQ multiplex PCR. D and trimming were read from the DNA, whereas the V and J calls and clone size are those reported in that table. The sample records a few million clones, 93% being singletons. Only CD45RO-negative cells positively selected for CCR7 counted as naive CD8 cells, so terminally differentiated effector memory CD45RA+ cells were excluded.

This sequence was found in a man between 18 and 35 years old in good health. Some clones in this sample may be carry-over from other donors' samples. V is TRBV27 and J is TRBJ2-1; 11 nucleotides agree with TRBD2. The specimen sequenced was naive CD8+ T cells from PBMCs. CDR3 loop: CASSLPSTSGRVNEQFF. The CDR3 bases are TGTGCCAGCAGTCTCCCGTCAACTAGCGGGAGAGTTAATGAGCAGTTCTTC.